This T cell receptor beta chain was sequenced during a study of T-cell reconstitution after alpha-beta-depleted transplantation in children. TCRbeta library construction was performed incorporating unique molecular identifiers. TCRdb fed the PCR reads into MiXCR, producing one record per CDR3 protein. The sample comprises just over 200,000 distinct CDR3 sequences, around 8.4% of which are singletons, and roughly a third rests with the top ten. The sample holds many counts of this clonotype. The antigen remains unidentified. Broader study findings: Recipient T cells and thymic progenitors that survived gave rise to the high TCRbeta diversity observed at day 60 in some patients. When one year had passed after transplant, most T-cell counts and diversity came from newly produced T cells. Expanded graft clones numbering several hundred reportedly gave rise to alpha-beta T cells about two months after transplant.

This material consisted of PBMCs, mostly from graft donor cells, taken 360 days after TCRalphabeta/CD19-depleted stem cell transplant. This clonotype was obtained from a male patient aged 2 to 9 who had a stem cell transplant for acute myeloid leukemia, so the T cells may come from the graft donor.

The CDR3 protein is CATSRGSGQKYYEQYF. The CDR3 DNA reads as TGTGCCACCAGCAGAGGGTCGGGACAGAAGTACTACGAGCAGTACTTC. The chain combines TRBV15 with TRBJ2-7; 7 nucleotides line up with TRBD1. Germline CDR1 reads LNHNV; CDR2 reads YYDKDF (reference sequence). Trimming took 1 base from V and 3 from J; bases not matched to a gene: 9. The CDR3 contains 16 residues.